Presented here are 26 T cell receptor beta chains from one specimen sequenced in a study of blood T cell repertoires in COVID-19. The repertoire was sequenced with immunoSEQ multiplex PCR; TCRdb's copy has only in-frame clones and lacks some. The sample consists of about 59,000 clones, more than 60% of them appearing once. The sequenced sample consisted of peripheral blood. The receptor set was obtained from a woman aged 50 to 65 with active or convalescent COVID-19.

The chain is built from TRBV5-1 and TRBJ2-2; D ambiguous. The germline gives CDR1 SGHRS, CDR2 YFSETQ. The CDR3 sequence is 15 residues long. V gave up 1 base and J gave up 1 base, with 8 bases separating them. The CDR3 region has the DNA TGCGCCAGCAGCTTGAACGGAGAGAACACCGGGGAGCTGTTTTTT. This encodes CASSLNGENTGELFF.

This clone occurred a few times. The rearrangement uses TRBV11-2 and TRBJ2-5; D uncertain. The CDR3 is 13 amino acids. Germline V CDR1 and CDR2: SGHAT, FQNNGV. V lost 2 bases to trimming and J lost 4 bases, with 8 bases between them. The CDR3 region has the DNA TGTGCCAGCAGCTTAAAGCGTCGAGAGACCCAGTACTTC. Amino acids: CASSLKRRETQYF. The variable domain in full, completed from reference TRBV11-2 and TRBJ2-5, reads EAGVAQSPRYKIIEKRQSVAFWCNPISGHATLYWYQQILGQGPKLLIQFQNNGVVDDSQLPKDRFSAERLKGVDSTLKIQPAKLEDSAVYLCASSLKRRETQYFGPGTRLLVL.

This chain uses TRBV2 with TRBJ2-7; D possibly corresponds to TRBD2 (6 bases). V dropped 9 bases and J dropped 2 bases, with 14 bases sitting between them. The CDR3 has 13 residues. Germline CDR1 SNHLY, CDR2 FYNNEI. This CDR3 is CARTGTFAYEQYF. For the CDR3, the DNA is TGTGCCAGGACCGGGACTTTTGCCTACGAGCAGTACTTC.

This chain uses TRBV9 with TRBJ1-2; 12 bases are shared with TRBD1. CDR1 is SGDLS, CDR2 YYNGEE, per germline. Trimming took 0 bases from V and 4 from J; bases not matched to a gene: 7. The CDR3 sequence is 17 residues long. CDR3 coding DNA: TGTGCCAGCAGCGTAGGGGACAGGGGGCCTCTTTCCTATGGCTACACCTTC. Protein sequence: CASSVGDRGPLSYGYTF.

The V and J genes are TRBV7-8 and TRBJ2-7; TRBD2 is a possible D gene (5 bases). CDR1 SGHVS and CDR2 FQNEAQ come from the germline V gene. Trimming shortened V by 4 bases and J by 3 bases, and 13 bases separated the two germline ends. This CDR3 contains 14 residues. The CDR3 loop reads CASSSPGNLYEQYF. CDR3 DNA sequence: TGTGCCAGCAGCTCACCGGGGAACCTCTACGAGCAGTACTTC.

This clone was found a few times. This rearrangement joins TRBV7-9 to TRBJ2-1, with a possible D match to TRBD1 (6 bases). Trimming removed 0 bases from V and 8 bases from J, with 14 bases in between. The germline CDR1 and CDR2 sequences are SEHNR and FQNEAQ (reference sequence). The CDR3 runs to 15 residues. The CDR3 sequence: CASSLAQGTVHEQFF. The CDR3, as DNA: TGTGCCAGCAGCTTAGCCCAGGGGACCGTCCATGAGCAGTTCTTC.

This clone was seen just once. J is TRBJ2-3 and V is TRBV30; D not certain. CDR3 size: 12 residues. Trimming took 2 bases from V and 4 from J, leaving 7 bases between them. Germline lookup yields CDR1 GTSNPN and CDR2 SVGIG (reference sequence). CDR3 sequence: CAWSLAPDTQYF. The CDR3 DNA is TGTGCCTGGAGTTTGGCTCCAGATACGCAGTATTTT.

Many counts were recorded for this clone. This sequence joins TRBV11-3 and TRBJ1-2; no clear D. The CDR3 runs 15 residues. V lost 5 bases and J lost 1, with 14 bases in between. Germline CDR1 and CDR2: SGHNT and YENEEA. CDR3 in DNA: TGTGCCAGCAGCCCCCCGCCGGCGGATAACTATGGCTACACCTTC. Residues: CASSPPPADNYGYTF.

The chain couples TRBV24-1 to TRBJ2-5; 9 nucleotides line up with TRBD2. V was pared by 3 bases and J by 1 base, with 5 bases of the junction left unmatched. The CDR3 sequence is 16 residues long. Germline V gives CDR1 KGHDR, CDR2 SFDVKD. This CDR3 reads CATSDVAGGLQETQYF. CDR3 in DNA: TGTGCCACCAGTGATGTTGCGGGAGGGCTCCAAGAGACCCAGTACTTC.

DNA for the CDR3: TGTGCCAGCAGCTTAGGACTGGGGGGGAATGAGCAGTTCTTC. Translation: CASSLGLGGNEQFF. J is TRBJ2-1 and V is TRBV11-3, with TRBD2 matching over 7 bases. The trim removed 1 base at V and 7 bases at J, leaving 4 bases unmatched. The CDR3 spans 14 residues. Germline loops: CDR1 SGHNT, CDR2 YENEEA.

This chain connects TRBV6-5 to TRBJ2-1, with TRBD1 as a possible D gene (5 bases). The CDR3 runs to 12 residues. Trimming stripped 7 bases from V and 5 bases from J, with 9 bases between. From germline, CDR1 is MNHEY and CDR2 SVGAGI. The CDR3 here is CASTGQHNEQFF. The CDR3 DNA reads TGTGCCAGCACAGGGCAGCACAATGAGCAGTTCTTC.

The chain links TRBV13 to TRBJ2-7; unclear D gene. Germline CDR1 reads PRHDT; CDR2 reads FYEKMQ (reference sequence). Trimming cost V 5 bases and J 0 bases, with 8 bases left between them. The length of the CDR3 is 13 residues. CDR3 loop: CASSPPGSYEQYF. CDR3 nucleotide sequence: TGTGCCAGCAGCCCCCCGGGCTCCTACGAGCAGTACTTC. The whole variable domain, remainder taken from reference TRBV13 and TRBJ2-7, is AAGVIQSPRHLIKEKRETATLKCYPIPRHDTVYWYQQGPGQDPQFLISFYEKMQSDKGSIPDRFSAQQFSDYHSELNMSSLELGDSALYFCASSPPGSYEQYFGPGTRLTVT.

This clone was observed once. The rearrangement joins TRBV25-1 to TRBJ2-3, with TRBD1 matching over 8 bases. V shed 4 bases, J shed 1 base, and the junction held 4 bases outside the gene matches. The CDR3 consists of 15 residues. The germline V gene has CDR1 MGHDK and CDR2 SYGVNS. The CDR3 is CASSVTGQGTDTQYF. In DNA form, the CDR3 reads TGTGCCAGCAGTGTGACGGGACAGGGCACAGATACGCAGTATTTT.

This sequence joins TRBV27 and TRBJ1-6; 7 bases line up with TRBD1. In germline, CDR1 is MNHEY, CDR2 SMNVEV (reference sequence). The CDR3 length is 16 residues. With 2 bases clipped from V and 10 bases from J, the junction kept 11 bases outside the gene matches. The CDR3: CASSLNQEGGRSPLHF. The CDR3 DNA follows: TGTGCCAGCAGTTTAAATCAAGAAGGGGGCCGCTCACCCCTCCACTTT.

This clone was recorded once. The rearrangement joins TRBV28 to TRBJ2-3; 8 nucleotides align to TRBD2. Germline CDR1 MDHEN, CDR2 SYDVKM. The CDR3 has 16 residues. V was clipped by 0 bases and J by 2 bases; unmatched bases: 4. The chain's CDR3 is CASSLWGAGDTDTQYF. CDR3 coding DNA: TGTGCCAGCAGTTTATGGGGAGCGGGGGACACAGATACGCAGTATTTT.

V gene TRBV5-1 combines with J gene TRBJ2-1, with D maybe TRBD2 (5 bases). The CDR3 runs 18 residues. V lost 0 bases, J lost 0 bases, and 16 bases lay in between. CDR1 is SGHRS, CDR2 YFSETQ, per germline. The CDR3 DNA is TGCGCCAGCAGCTTGGTCTCGCGAGGGCGGACCTCCTACAATGAGCAGTTCTTC. Translating gives CASSLVSRGRTSYNEQFF.

V usage is TRBV27 and J usage is TRBJ2-7, with 14 bases identical to TRBD2. This CDR3 has 16 residues. V was clipped by 4 bases and J by 6 bases; unmatched bases: 8. Germline V gene sequence: CDR1 MNHEY, CDR2 SMNVEV (reference sequence). This CDR3 reads CASSSGTSGSLSEQYF. The CDR3 nucleotides read TGTGCCAGCAGTTCCGGGACTAGCGGGAGTCTAAGCGAGCAGTACTTC.

The chain joins TRBV2 to TRBJ2-1; the match to TRBD2 covers 7 bases. This CDR3 region has 14 residues. In germline, CDR1 is SNHLY, CDR2 FYNNEI. The ends lost 5 bases at V and 10 bases at J; junction bases unmatched: 11. The CDR3 DNA reads as TGTGCCAGCAGTCCCGGGACTACCACCGGAGAGCAGTTCTTC. Amino acids: CASSPGTTTGEQFF.

The rearrangement links TRBV5-6 to TRBJ1-5, with D maybe TRBD1 (6 bases). V lost 3 bases, J lost 4 bases, and 8 bases lay in between. Per germline, CDR1 SGHDT and CDR2 YYEEEE. CDR3 length: 13 amino acids. CDR3: CASSSGVNQPQHF. The DNA of the CDR3 is TGTGCCAGCAGCTCAGGGGTGAATCAGCCCCAGCATTTT.

The chain is built from TRBV19 and TRBJ2-5; 8 nucleotides match TRBD1. From germline, CDR1 is LNHDA and CDR2 SQIVND (reference sequence). The CDR3 runs to 14 residues. The V gene end was trimmed by 4 bases and the J gene end by 5 bases; junction bases not matched to a gene: 6. The CDR3 DNA follows: TGTGCCAGTAGTACCGGACAGGGTTGGGAGACCCAGTACTTC. Its protein product is CASSTGQGWETQYF.

This clone was observed a single time. The J gene is TRBJ2-5, the V gene TRBV5-1, with no clear D. Germline V gene data show CDR1 as SGHRS and CDR2 as YFSETQ. The germline V and J ends were trimmed by 0 bases and 5 bases, with 2 bases remaining between them. This CDR3 is built from 11 residues. In DNA, the CDR3 is TGCGCCAGCAGCTTGGCGGAGACCCAGTACTTC. Encoded protein: CASSLAETQYF.

The chain combines TRBV2 with TRBJ2-5; a possible D gene is TRBD2 (5 bases). Germline V gene sequence: CDR1 SNHLY, CDR2 FYNNEI. Trimming removed 3 bases at V and 5 bases at J, with 19 bases between. The CDR3 has 16 residues. In DNA form, the CDR3 reads TGTGCCAGCAGTGATGGGCCTAGCCGATTGGCGGAGACCCAGTACTTC. The encoded protein is CASSDGPSRLAETQYF.

This clone is a singleton in its sample. The chain recombines TRBV5-4 with TRBJ2-7, with 8 bases lining up with TRBD2. With 4 bases clipped from V and 2 bases from J, the junction kept 8 bases outside the gene matches. Germline CDR1 SGHNT, CDR2 YYREEE (reference sequence). This CDR3 region has 15 residues. The CDR3 DNA reads as TGTGCCAGCAGCCCGGGGGGGGCACTAGCCTACGAGCAGTACTTC. Translated: CASSPGGALAYEQYF.

V is TRBV11-2 and J is TRBJ1-2; 9 bases line up with TRBD1. Looked up from germline, CDR1 is SGHAT and CDR2 is FQNNGV. The CDR3 totals 13 residues. With 3 bases clipped from V and 7 bases from J, the junction kept 3 bases outside the gene matches. CDR3 sequence reads: CASSLGQGGGYTF. The CDR3 DNA sequence: TGTGCCAGCAGCTTGGGACAGGGTGGTGGCTACACCTTC.

Concerning this clone: Other DNA variants within this sample encode the same CDR3. The gene calls are TRBV4-1 and TRBJ2-7, with unresolved D. Trimming stripped 1 base from V and 4 bases from J, with 8 bases between. This CDR3 contains 13 residues. Germline V gives CDR1 MGHRA, CDR2 YSYEKL. CDR3 loop: CASSQVSRYEQYF. The CDR3 DNA is TGCGCCAGCAGCCAAGTTTCGCGGTACGAGCAGTACTTC.

The J gene is TRBJ2-7, the V gene TRBV5-5, with 11 positions matching TRBD2. The CDR3 runs 17 residues. The V gene's germline CDR1 is SGHKS and CDR2 YYEKEE (reference sequence). J was trimmed by 4 bases and V by 4 bases; bases with no gene match: 13. Here the CDR3 reads CASSQTPGLAVQYEQYF. DNA for the CDR3: TGTGCCAGCAGCCAGACACCGGGACTAGCGGTCCAGTACGAGCAGTACTTC.